Below are 24 T cell receptor beta chains sequenced from a single sample in a study of T cells in Graves' hyperthyroidism and ophthalmopathy. Amplification yielded TCR beta CDR3 regions, with RNA transcripts as the source. During a first-round RT-PCR of the TCR CDR3, the HTBI primer set was used. TCRdb used MiXCR to reprocess the multiplex PCR reads, holding one entry per CDR3 protein. This table holds nearly 600,000 distinct CDR3 sequences, 11% to 15% found once. Input material: blood. The receptors originated from a woman in her thirties with Graves' hyperthyroidism that later progressed to Graves' ophthalmopathy.

As for this clonotype: A much larger clone lies a single base off, so this may be a read error. V usage is TRBV12-3 or TRBV12-4 and J usage is TRBJ2-7, with D perhaps matching TRBD2 (7 bases). Trimming took off 3 bases at V and 3 bases at J, with 18 bases between the two ends. CDR3 size: 16 residues. The chain's CDR3 is CASSFIFRGGGYEQYF. The CDR3 DNA is TGTGCCAGCAGTTTTATTTTTCGGGGAGGGGGCTACGAGCAGTACTTC.

The J gene is TRBJ2-2, the V gene TRBV30; D gene ambiguous. CDR1 is GTSNPN and CDR2 is SVGIG in the germline V gene (reference sequence). With 0 bases removed from V and 2 bases from J, the gap between germline ends came to 7 bases. The CDR3 consists of 14 residues. This CDR3 reads CAWSVVGNTGELFF. CDR3 coding DNA: TGTGCCTGGAGTGTCGTCGGCAACACCGGGGAGCTGTTTTTT.

This clonotype was seen only a few times. The chain couples TRBV28 to TRBJ1-5, with D hard to call. Trimming removed 7 bases from V and 0 bases from J, with 13 bases in between. Germline assignment: CDR1 MDHEN and CDR2 SYDVKM. The CDR3 length is 15 residues. The CDR3 is CASKLGSPSNQPQHF. The CDR3 region has the DNA TGTGCCAGCAAATTGGGGTCTCCTAGCAATCAGCCCCAGCATTTT.

This clonotype occurred many times. The chain recombines TRBV30 with TRBJ1-5; 7 nucleotides agree with TRBD1. The CDR3 runs 14 residues. The ends lost 2 bases at V and 4 bases at J; junction bases unmatched: 5. Germline values: CDR1 GTSNPN, CDR2 SVGIG (reference sequence). CDR3 DNA sequence: TGTGCCTGGAGTAGGACAGGATTTAATCAGCCCCAGCATTTT. Translating gives CAWSRTGFNQPQHF. Variable domain in full (rest from reference TRBV30 and TRBJ1-5): SQTIHQWPATLVQPVGSPLSLECTVEGTSNPNLYWYRQAAGRGLQLLFYSVGIGQISSEVPQNLSASRPQDRQFILSSKKLLLSDSGFYLCAWSRTGFNQPQHFGDGTRLSIL.

This clonotype was detected only a few times. A single base separates this from a much larger clone, so it may be a read error. The chain couples TRBV18 to TRBJ2-7; 7 nucleotides match TRBD1. The J segment lost 3 bases and the V segment lost 3 bases, leaving 8 bases of the junction unmatched. In germline, CDR1 is KGHSH, CDR2 LQKENI. CDR3 length: 15 residues. CDR3 bases: TGTGCCAGCTCACCGGTAGGGGCAGGGGGCTACGAGCAGTACTTC. Its protein product is CASSPVGAGGYEQYF.

This clonotype came up a few times. V is TRBV20-1 and J is TRBJ2-1, with 11 bases fitting TRBD2. Germline CDR1 is DFQATT and CDR2 is SNEGSKA (reference sequence). V lost 4 bases, J lost 7 bases, and 6 bases stayed unmatched. The CDR3 consists of 14 residues. The CDR3 sequence is CSAIRLAGINEQFF. In DNA form, the CDR3 reads TGCAGTGCTATAAGACTAGCGGGGATAAATGAGCAGTTCTTC.

V gene TRBV11-2 combines with J gene TRBJ2-2; 8 bases map to TRBD2. Germline V gene sequence: CDR1 SGHAT, CDR2 FQNNGV. CDR3 length: 17 amino acids. The ends lost 7 bases at V and 1 base at J; junction bases unmatched: 11. DNA of the CDR3: TGTGCCAGCACTGGACTAGCCCCAATCAGGAACACCGGGGAGCTGTTTTTT. It translates to CASTGLAPIRNTGELFF.

This clonotype has a count of ten or more. This chain connects TRBV15 to TRBJ1-2, with D unresolved. Germline CDR1 reads LNHNV; CDR2 reads YYDKDF (reference sequence). The CDR3 contains 12 residues. The V gene lost 0 bases and the J gene lost 13 bases, with 12 bases spanning the gap. CDR3 residues: CATSRELFGLTF. CDR3 DNA sequence: TGTGCCACCAGCAGAGAGTTATTCGGCCTCACCTTC.

The V gene is TRBV2, the J gene TRBJ2-7, with D possibly matching TRBD1 (6 bases). The germline CDR1 and CDR2 sequences are SNHLY and FYNNEI. CDR3 length equals 14 residues. V was pared by 4 bases and J by 2 bases, with 12 bases between. This CDR3 is CASSVRQDTYEQYF. The CDR3 region has the DNA TGTGCCAGCAGTGTAAGACAGGACACCTACGAGCAGTACTTC.

This clonotype was observed a few times. Germline is not matched at one junction end, which may reflect a read error. V gene TRBV14 combines with J gene TRBJ2-1, with TRBD2 matching over 13 bases. This CDR3 contains 14 residues. Looked up from germline, CDR1 is SGHDN and CDR2 is FVKESK. CDR3 nucleotide sequence: TGTGCCAGCAGCCACTGGACTAGCGGGAGTGAGGAGTTCTTC. It is translated as CASSHWTSGSEEFF.

V usage is TRBV9 and J usage is TRBJ2-7; the D gene is possibly TRBD2 (6 bases). V dropped 4 bases and J dropped 0 bases, with 11 bases sitting between them. Germline CDR1 SGDLS, CDR2 YYNGEE. CDR3 size: 14 residues. The CDR3 nucleotides read TGTGCCAGCAGCCCCCCGGGAGCCTCCTACGAGCAGTACTTC. The encoded protein is CASSPPGASYEQYF.

This clonotype was counted at least ten times. DNA for the CDR3: TGTGCCAGCAGCCCCCGGGCTAGCGGGAGGGGTGGCACAGATACGCAGTATTTT. Translated: CASSPRASGRGGTDTQYF. The gene calls are TRBV11-2 and TRBJ2-3, with 12 bases matching TRBD2. V lost 5 bases and J lost 1; bases outside the gene matches: 10. The CDR3 runs to 18 residues. Germline CDR1 reads SGHAT; CDR2 reads FQNNGV.

Many counts were recorded for this clonotype. The V call is TRBV30, the J call TRBJ2-1; 12 bases agree with TRBD2. The V gene end was trimmed by 0 bases and the J gene end by 7 bases; junction bases not matched to a gene: 4. CDR1 and CDR2 (germline): GTSNPN, SVGIG (reference sequence). CDR3 length: 15 amino acids. CDR3 in amino acids: CAWSVGGTSGNEQFF. In DNA, the CDR3 is TGTGCCTGGAGTGTCGGAGGGACTAGCGGGAATGAGCAGTTCTTC.

This clonotype has ten or more counts. J is TRBJ1-1 and V is TRBV10-3, with D uncertain. The germline V and J ends were trimmed by 6 bases and 5 bases, with 13 bases remaining between them. Germline lookup yields CDR1 ENHRY and CDR2 SYGVKD. The CDR3 runs 13 residues. CDR3 bases: TGTGCCATCAGAGGGCCTCGAGGGACTGAAGCTTTCTTT. This codes for CAIRGPRGTEAFF.

This clonotype was detected ten times or more. The V gene is TRBV20-1, the J gene TRBJ2-5, with 7 bases identical to TRBD1. The CDR3 is 15 amino acids. The V gene end was trimmed by 3 bases and the J gene end by 1 base; junction bases not matched to a gene: 8. CDR1 DFQATT and CDR2 SNEGSKA come from the germline V gene (reference sequence). CDR3 sequence: CSARDPGTVQETQYF. The CDR3 region has the DNA TGCAGTGCTAGGGACCCCGGGACAGTCCAAGAGACCCAGTACTTC.

This clonotype has at least ten counts. This chain connects TRBV15 to TRBJ2-7, with 7 bases fitting TRBD1. The CDR3 consists of 14 residues. Losses at the gene ends were 6 bases for V and 4 bases for J; bases not matched to a gene: 9. Germline CDR1 and CDR2: LNHNV and YYDKDF (reference sequence). The CDR3, as DNA: TGTGCCACCAGGCCGGGACAGATCTTGTACGAGCAGTACTTC. Translated, it gives CATRPGQILYEQYF.

This clonotype was seen only a few times. J is TRBJ2-2 and V is TRBV6-1; 9 nucleotides agree with TRBD2. The ends lost 10 bases at V and 7 bases at J; junction bases unmatched: 7. This CDR3 contains 13 residues. Germline V gives CDR1 MNHNS, CDR2 SASEGT. The CDR3, as DNA: TGTGCCAACGCTAGCGGGATTAGCGGGGAGCTGTTTTTT. Translation gives CANASGISGELFF.

This clonotype turned up a few times. The rearrangement uses TRBV7-8 and TRBJ1-2; the D is unclear. Per germline, CDR1 SGHVS and CDR2 FQNEAQ. Trimming left V 5 bases short and J 7 bases short, with 14 bases between. The CDR3 length is 13 residues. CDR3 coding DNA: TGTGCCAGCAGCCAAGGCGGGGAACCTGGCTACACCTTC. This encodes CASSQGGEPGYTF.

This clonotype occurred many times. The chain recombines TRBV20-1 with TRBJ1-4, with D possibly TRBD1 on 6 matching bases. The CDR3 spans 15 residues. CDR1 is DFQATT and CDR2 is SNEGSKA in the germline V gene (reference sequence). V gave up 6 bases and J gave up 4 bases, with 18 bases separating them. The CDR3 loop is CSARSRGQVNEKLFF. CDR3 in DNA: TGCAGTGCCAGGTCCCGGGGGCAGGTTAATGAAAAACTGTTTTTT.

In its sample, this clonotype was seen many times. The rearrangement uses TRBV6-5 and TRBJ1-2; D ambiguous. This CDR3 contains 16 residues. CDR1 and CDR2 from the germline V gene are MNHEY and SVGAGI. V was clipped by 0 bases and J by 4 bases, with 15 bases between them. The CDR3 DNA follows: TGTGCCAGCAGTTACTCGAGGTCATCAGGACCCTATGGCTACACCTTC. Translating it yields CASSYSRSSGPYGYTF.

This clonotype was picked up many times. The DNA for the CDR3 is TGTGCCAGCAGGGGACCGACAGGGGGGAATCAGCCCCAGCATTTT. It encodes CASRGPTGGNQPQHF. The chain uses TRBV2 and TRBJ1-5; 9 bases match TRBD1. From germline, CDR1 is SNHLY and CDR2 FYNNEI. J lost 4 bases, V lost 6 bases, and 7 bases had no gene match. The CDR3 is 15 amino acids.

The table lists this clonotype with many counts. The chain recombines TRBV12-3 or TRBV12-4 with TRBJ1-3; 10 bases are a match to TRBD1. The CDR3 is 14 amino acids. V shed 10 bases, J shed 1 base, and the junction held 4 bases outside the gene matches. The CDR3 coding sequence is TGTGCCACCGGACAGGGGGTATCTGGAAACACCATATATTTT. It translates to CATGQGVSGNTIYF.

The chain links TRBV25-1 to TRBJ2-2; 7 bases are a match to TRBD2. The ends lost 6 bases at V and 3 bases at J; junction bases unmatched: 10. Per germline, CDR1 MGHDK and CDR2 SYGVNS. The CDR3 loop spans 16 amino acids. This chain's CDR3 is CASSMSTAGYTGELFF. The CDR3 nucleotides read TGTGCCAGCAGCATGTCGACAGCGGGGTACACCGGGGAGCTGTTTTTT.

V usage is TRBV20-1 and J usage is TRBJ2-1; D ambiguous. Per the germline V gene, CDR1 is DFQATT and CDR2 is SNEGSKA (reference sequence). V lost 4 bases and J lost 3, with 10 bases in between. CDR3 size: 13 residues. The CDR3 protein is CSATGIYYNEQFF. Written as DNA, the CDR3 is TGCAGTGCTACCGGAATTTACTACAATGAGCAGTTCTTC.